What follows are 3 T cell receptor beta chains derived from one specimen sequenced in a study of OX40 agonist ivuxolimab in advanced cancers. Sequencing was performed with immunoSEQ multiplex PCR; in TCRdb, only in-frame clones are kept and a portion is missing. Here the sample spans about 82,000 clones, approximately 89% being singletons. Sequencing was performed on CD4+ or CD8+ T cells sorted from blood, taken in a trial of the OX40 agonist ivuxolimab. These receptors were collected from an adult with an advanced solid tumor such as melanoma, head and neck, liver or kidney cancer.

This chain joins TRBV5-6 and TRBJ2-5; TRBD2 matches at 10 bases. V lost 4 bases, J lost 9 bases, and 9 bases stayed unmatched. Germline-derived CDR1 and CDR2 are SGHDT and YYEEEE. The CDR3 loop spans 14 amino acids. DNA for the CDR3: TGTGCCAGCAGCCTCCCTAGCGGGGGTGGGGCCCAGTACTTC. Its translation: CASSLPSGGGAQYF.

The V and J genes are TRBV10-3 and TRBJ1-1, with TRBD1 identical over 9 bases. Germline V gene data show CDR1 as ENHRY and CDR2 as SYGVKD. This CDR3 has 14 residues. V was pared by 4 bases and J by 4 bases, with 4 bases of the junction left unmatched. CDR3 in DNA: TGTGCCATCAGTGTGGGACAGGGTGTCACTGAAGCTTTCTTT. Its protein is CAISVGQGVTEAFF.

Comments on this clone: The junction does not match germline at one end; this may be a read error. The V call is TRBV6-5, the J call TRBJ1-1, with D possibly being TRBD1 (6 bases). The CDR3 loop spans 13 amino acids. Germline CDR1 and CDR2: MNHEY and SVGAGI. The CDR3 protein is CASSLITGPDAFF. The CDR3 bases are TGTGCCAGCAGTTTGATAACAGGGCCTGACGCTTTCTTT.